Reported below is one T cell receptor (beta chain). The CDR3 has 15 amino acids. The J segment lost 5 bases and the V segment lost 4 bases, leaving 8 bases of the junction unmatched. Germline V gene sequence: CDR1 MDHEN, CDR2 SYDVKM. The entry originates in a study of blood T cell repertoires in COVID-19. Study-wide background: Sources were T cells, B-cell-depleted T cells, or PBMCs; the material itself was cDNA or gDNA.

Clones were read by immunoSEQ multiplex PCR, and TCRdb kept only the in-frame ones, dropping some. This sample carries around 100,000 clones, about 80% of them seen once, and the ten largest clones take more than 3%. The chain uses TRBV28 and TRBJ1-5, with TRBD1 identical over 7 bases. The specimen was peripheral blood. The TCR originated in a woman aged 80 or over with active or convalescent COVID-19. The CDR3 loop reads CASSSSDRSDQPQHF. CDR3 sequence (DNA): TGTGCCAGCAGTTCCTCGGACAGGTCGGATCAGCCCCAGCATTTT.